This T cell receptor beta chain was sequenced for a study of immune evolution from preneoplasia to lung adenocarcinoma. H&E slides confirmed each diagnosis, reviewed by two pathologists independently. Macro-dissection enriched premalignant or tumor cells before nucleic acid extraction. This CDR3 comprises 15 residues. The V end was cut by 7 bases, the J end by 0 bases, with 13 bases between. CDR1 LNHDA and CDR2 SQIVND come from the germline V gene (reference sequence). TCRdb's copy holds only in-frame clones and misses some; the assay was immunoSEQ multiplex PCR. The sample shows approximately 5,000 clones, about 80% of them seen only once. Concerning this clone: Its matching antigen is unknown.

Overall study findings and caveats: T cell clonality was higher in KRAS-mutant than EGFR-mutant or wild-type nodules.

This chain connects TRBV19 to TRBJ1-3; D ambiguous. The sequence came from a person aged 55-80 years with lung adenocarcinoma. Sequenced input: FFPE lung adenocarcinoma in situ tissue. This chain's CDR3 is CASTADGLSGNTIYF. The CDR3 region has the DNA TGTGCCAGTACCGCCGACGGGCTCTCTGGAAACACCATATATTTT.